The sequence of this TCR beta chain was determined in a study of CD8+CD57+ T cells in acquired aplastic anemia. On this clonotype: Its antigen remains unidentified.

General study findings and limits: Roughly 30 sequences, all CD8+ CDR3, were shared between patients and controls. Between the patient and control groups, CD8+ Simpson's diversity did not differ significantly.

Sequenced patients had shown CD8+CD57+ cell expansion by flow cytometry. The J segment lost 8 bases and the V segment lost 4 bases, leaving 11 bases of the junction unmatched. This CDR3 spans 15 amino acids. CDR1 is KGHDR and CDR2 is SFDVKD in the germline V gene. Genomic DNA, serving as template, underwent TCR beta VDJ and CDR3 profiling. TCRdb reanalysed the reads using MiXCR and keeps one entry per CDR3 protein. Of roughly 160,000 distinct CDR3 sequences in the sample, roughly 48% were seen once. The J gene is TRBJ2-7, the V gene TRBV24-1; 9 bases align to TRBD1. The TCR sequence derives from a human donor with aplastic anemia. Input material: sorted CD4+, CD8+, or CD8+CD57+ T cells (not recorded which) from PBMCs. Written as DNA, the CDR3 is TGTGCCACCAGTGACCCCGGGACAGGGAAGTACAAGCAGTACTTC. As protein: CATSDPGTGKYKQYF.